This TCR beta chain comes out of a study of blood T cell repertoires in COVID-19. Study-level information: COVID-19 samples, acute and convalescent, were from the United States, Italy and Spain. In each case, the material was cDNA or gDNA derived from T cells, B-cell-depleted T cells, or PBMCs.

This CDR3 comprises 16 residues. Trimming took 4 bases from V and 5 from J, leaving 17 bases between them. Germline lookup yields CDR1 LGHNA and CDR2 YNFKEQ. Produced via immunoSEQ multiplex PCR; TCRdb's table is partial and in-frame only. The sample comprises roughly 62,000 clones, about 83% of which are singletons, and 25% rests with the top ten. The V gene is TRBV4-2, the J gene TRBJ2-2; D ambiguous. The sample consisted of peripheral blood. This TCR was sampled from a human donor in a cohort sampled during active COVID-19. CDR3: CASSPRARAVTGELFF. CDR3 nucleotides: TGTGCCAGCAGCCCCCGTGCGAGAGCTGTAACCGGGGAGCTGTTTTTT.